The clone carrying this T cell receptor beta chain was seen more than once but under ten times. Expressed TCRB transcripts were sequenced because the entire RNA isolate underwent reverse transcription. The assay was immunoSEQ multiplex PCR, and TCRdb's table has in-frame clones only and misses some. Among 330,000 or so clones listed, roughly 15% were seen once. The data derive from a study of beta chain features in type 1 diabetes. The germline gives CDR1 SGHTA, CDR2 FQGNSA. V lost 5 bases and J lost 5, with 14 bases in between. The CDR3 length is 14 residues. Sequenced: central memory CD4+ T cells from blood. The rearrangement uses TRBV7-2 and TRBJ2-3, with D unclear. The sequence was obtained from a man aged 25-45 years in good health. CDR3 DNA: TGTGCCAGCAGCCCAAATTCTGTGGGAGATACGCAGTATTTT. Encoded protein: CASSPNSVGDTQYF.